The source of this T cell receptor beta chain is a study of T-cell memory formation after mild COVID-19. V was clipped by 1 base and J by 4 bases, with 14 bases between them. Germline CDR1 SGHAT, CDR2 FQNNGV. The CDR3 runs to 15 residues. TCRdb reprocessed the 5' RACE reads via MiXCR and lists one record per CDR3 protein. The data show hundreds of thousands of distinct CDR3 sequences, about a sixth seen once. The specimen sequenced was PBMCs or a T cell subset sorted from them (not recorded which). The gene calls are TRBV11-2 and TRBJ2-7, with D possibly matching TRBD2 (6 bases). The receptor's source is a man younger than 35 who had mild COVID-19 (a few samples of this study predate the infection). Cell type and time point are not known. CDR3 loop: CASSLGPGLNYEQYF. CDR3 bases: TGTGCCAGCAGCTTAGGTCCGGGACTCAATTACGAGCAGTACTTC.